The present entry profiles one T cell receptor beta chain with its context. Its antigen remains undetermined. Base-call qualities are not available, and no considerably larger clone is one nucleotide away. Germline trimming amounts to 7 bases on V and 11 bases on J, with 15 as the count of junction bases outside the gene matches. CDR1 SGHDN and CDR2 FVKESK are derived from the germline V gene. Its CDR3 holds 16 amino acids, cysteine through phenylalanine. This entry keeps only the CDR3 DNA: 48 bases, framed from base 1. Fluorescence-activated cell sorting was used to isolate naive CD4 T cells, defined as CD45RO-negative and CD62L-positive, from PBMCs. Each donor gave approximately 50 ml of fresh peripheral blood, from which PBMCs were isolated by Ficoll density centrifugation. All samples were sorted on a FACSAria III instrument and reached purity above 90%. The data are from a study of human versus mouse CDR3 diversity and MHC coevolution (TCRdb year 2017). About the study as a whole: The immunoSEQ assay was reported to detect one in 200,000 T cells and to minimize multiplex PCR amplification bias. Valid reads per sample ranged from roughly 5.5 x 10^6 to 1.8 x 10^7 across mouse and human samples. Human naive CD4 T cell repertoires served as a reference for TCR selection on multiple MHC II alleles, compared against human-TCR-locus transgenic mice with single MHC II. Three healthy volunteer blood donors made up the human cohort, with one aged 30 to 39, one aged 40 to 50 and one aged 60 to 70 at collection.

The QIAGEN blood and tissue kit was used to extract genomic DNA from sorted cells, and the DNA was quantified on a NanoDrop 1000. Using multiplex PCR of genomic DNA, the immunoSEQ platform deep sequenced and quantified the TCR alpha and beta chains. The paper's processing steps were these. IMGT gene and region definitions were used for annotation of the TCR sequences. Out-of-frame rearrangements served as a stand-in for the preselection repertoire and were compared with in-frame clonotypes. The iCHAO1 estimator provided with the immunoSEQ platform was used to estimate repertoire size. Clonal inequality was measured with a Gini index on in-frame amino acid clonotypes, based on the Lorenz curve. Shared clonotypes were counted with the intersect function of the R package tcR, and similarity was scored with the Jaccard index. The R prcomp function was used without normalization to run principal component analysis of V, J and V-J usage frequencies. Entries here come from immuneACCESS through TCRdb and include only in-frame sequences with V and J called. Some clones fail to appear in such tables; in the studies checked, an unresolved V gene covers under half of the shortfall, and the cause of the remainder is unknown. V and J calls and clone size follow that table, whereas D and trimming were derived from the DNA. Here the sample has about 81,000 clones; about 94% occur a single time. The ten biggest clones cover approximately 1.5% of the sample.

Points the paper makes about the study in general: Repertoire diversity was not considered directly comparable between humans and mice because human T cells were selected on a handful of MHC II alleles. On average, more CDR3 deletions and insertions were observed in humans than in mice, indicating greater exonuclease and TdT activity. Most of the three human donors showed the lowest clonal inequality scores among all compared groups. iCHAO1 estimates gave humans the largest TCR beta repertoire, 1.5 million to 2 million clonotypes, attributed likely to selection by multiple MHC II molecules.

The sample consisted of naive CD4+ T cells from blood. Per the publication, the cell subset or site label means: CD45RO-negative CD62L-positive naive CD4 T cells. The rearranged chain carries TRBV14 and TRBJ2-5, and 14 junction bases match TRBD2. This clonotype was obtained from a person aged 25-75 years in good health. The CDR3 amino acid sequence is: CASNPAGLAGVKEQYF. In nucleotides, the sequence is TGTGCCAGCAATCCGGCGGGACTAGCGGGAGTGAAGGAGCAGTACTTC. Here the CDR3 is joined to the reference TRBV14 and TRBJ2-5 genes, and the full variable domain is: EAGVTQFPSHSVIEKGQTVTLRCDPISGHDNLYWYRRVMGKEIKFLLHFVKESKQDESGMPNNRFLAERTGGTYSTLKVQPAELEDSGVYFCASNPAGLAGVKEQYFGPGTRLLVL.